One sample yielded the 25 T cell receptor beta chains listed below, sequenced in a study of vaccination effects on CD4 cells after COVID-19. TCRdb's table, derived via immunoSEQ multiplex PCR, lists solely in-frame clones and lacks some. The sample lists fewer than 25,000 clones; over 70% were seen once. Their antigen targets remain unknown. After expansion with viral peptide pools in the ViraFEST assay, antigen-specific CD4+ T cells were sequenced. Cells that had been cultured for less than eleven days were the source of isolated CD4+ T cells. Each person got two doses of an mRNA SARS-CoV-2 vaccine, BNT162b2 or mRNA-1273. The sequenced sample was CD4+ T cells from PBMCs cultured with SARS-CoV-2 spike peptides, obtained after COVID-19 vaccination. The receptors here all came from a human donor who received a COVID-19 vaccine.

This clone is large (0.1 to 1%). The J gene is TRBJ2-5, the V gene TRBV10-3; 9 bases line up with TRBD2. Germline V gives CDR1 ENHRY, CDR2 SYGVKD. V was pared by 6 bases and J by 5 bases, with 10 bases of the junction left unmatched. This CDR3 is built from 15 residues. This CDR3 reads CAISEGGTSRETQYF. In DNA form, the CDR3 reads TGTGCCATCAGCGAGGGAGGGACTAGCCGGGAGACCCAGTACTTC.

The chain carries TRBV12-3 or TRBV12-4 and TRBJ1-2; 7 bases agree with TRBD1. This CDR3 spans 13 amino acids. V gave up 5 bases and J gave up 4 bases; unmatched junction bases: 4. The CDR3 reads CASSRQGAYGYTF. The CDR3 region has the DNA TGTGCCAGCAGTCGACAGGGAGCCTATGGCTACACCTTC.

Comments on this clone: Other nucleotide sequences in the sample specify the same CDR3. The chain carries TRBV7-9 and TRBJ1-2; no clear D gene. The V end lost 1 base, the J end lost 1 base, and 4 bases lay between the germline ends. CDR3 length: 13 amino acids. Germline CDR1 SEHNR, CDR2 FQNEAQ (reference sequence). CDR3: CASSLDSNYGYTF. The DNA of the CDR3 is TGTGCCAGCAGCTTAGACAGTAACTATGGCTACACCTTC.

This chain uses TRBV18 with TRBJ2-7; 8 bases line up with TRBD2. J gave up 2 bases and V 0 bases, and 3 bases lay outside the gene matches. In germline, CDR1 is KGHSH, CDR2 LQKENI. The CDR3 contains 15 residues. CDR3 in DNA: TGTGCCAGCTCACCACCGGCAGCGGGAGCCTACGAGCAGTACTTC. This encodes CASSPPAAGAYEQYF.

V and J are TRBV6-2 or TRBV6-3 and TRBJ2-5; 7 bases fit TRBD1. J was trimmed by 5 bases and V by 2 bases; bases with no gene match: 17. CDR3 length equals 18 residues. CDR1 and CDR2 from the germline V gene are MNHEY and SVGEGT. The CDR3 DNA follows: TGTGCCAGCAGTTACAGAGCCTGGACAGGAAAAATCCAGGAGACCCAGTACTTC. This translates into CASSYRAWTGKIQETQYF.

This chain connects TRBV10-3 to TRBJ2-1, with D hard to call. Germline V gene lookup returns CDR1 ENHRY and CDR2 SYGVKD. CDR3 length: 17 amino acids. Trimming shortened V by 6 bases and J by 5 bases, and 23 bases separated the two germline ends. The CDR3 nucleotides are TGTGCCATCAGCGAAGGGTATGACCCCCTCACTAACAATGAGCAGTTCTTC. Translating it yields CAISEGYDPLTNNEQFF.

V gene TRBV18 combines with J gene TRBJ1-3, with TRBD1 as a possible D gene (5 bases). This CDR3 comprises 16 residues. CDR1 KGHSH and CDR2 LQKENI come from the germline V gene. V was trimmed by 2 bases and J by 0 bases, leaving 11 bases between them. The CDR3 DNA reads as TGTGCCAGCTCACCATATGCAGGGAGCTCTGGAAACACCATATATTTT. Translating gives CASSPYAGSSGNTIYF.

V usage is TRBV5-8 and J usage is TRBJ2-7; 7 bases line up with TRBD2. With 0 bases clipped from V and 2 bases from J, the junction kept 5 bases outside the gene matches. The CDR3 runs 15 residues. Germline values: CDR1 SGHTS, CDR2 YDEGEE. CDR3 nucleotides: TGTGCCAGCAGCTTGGCCCTCGGGGGGACCTACGAGCAGTACTTC. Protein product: CASSLALGGTYEQYF. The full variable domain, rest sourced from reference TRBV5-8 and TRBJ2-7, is EAGVTQSPTHLIKTRGQQATLRCSPISGHTSVYWYQQALGLGLQFLLWYDEGEERNRGNFPPRFSGRQFPNYSSELNVNALELEDSALYLCASSLALGGTYEQYFGPGTRLTVT.

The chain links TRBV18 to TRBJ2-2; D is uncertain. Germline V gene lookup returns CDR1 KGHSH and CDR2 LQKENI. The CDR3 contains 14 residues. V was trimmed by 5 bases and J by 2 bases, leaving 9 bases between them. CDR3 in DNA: TGTGCCAGCTCATCGGTCGGAAACACCGGGGAGCTGTTTTTT. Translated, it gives CASSSVGNTGELFF. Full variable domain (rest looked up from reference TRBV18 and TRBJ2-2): NAGVMQNPRHLVRRRGQEARLRCSPMKGHSHVYWYRQLPEEGLKFMVYLQKENIIDESGMPKERFSAEFPKEGPSILRIQQVVRGDSAAYFCASSSVGNTGELFFGEGSRLTVL.

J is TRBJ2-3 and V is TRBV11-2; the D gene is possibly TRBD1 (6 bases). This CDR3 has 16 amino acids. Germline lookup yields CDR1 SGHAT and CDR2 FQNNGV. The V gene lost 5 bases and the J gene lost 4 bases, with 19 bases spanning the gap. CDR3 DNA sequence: TGTGCCAGCAGCCTTGGACAGACACTCGAGGCAGATACGCAGTATTTT. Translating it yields CASSLGQTLEADTQYF.

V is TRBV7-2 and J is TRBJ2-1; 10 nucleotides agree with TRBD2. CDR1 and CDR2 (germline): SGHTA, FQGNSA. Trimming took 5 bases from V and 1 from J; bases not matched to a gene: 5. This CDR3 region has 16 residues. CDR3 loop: CASSPSGSASYNEQFF. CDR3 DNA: TGTGCCAGCAGCCCTAGCGGGAGCGCTTCCTACAATGAGCAGTTCTTC.

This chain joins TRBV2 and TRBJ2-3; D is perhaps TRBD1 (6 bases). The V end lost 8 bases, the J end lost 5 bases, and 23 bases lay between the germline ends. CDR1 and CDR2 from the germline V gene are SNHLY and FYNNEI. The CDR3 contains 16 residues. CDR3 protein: CASLLDSLNSGDTQYF. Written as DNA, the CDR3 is TGTGCCAGCCTCTTGGACAGTTTGAATTCGGGAGATACGCAGTATTTT. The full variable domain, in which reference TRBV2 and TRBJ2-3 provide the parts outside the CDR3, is EPEVTQTPSHQVTQMGQEVILRCVPISNHLYFYWYRQILGQKVEFLVSFYNNEISEKSEIFDDQFSVERPDGSNFTLKIRSTKLEDSAMYFCASLLDSLNSGDTQYFGPGTRLTVL.

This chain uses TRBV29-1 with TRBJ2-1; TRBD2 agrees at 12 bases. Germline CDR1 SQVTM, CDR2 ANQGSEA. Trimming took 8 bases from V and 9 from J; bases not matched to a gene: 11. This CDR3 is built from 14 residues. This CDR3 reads CSLKRLAGDGEQFF. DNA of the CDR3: TGCAGCCTGAAGCGACTAGCGGGAGATGGTGAGCAGTTCTTC.

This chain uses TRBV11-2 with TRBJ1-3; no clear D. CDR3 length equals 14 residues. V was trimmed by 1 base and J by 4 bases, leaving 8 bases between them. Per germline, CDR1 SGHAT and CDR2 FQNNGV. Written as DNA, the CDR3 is TGTGCCAGCAGCTTAGCGTTGATCGGAAACACCATATATTTT. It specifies CASSLALIGNTIYF. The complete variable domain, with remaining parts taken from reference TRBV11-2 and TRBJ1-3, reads EAGVAQSPRYKIIEKRQSVAFWCNPISGHATLYWYQQILGQGPKLLIQFQNNGVVDDSQLPKDRFSAERLKGVDSTLKIQPAKLEDSAVYLCASSLALIGNTIYFGEGSWLTVV.

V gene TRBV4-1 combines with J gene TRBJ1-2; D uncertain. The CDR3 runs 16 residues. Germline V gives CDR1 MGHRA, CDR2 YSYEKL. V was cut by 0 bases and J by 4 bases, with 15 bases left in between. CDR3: CASSQDPGPSSYGYTF. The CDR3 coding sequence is TGCGCCAGCAGCCAAGATCCGGGTCCATCTTCCTATGGCTACACCTTC.

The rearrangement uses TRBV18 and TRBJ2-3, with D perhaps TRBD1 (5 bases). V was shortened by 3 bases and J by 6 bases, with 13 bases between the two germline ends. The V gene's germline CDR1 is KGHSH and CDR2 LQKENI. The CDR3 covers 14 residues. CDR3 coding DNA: TGTGCCAGCTCACCGGGGCTAAACGGGGATACGCAGTATTTT. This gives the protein CASSPGLNGDTQYF.

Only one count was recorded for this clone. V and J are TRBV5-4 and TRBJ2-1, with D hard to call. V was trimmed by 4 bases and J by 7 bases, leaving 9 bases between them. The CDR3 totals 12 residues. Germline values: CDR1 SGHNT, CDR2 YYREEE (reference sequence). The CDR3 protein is CASSLNRNEQFF. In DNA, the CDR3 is TGTGCCAGCAGCCTTAATCGTAATGAGCAGTTCTTC.

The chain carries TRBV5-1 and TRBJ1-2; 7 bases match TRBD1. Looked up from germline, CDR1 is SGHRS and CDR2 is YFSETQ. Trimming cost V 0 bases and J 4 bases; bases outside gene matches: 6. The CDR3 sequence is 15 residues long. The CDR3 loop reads CASSLDPGTAYGYTF. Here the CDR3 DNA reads TGCGCCAGCAGCTTGGACCCTGGGACAGCCTATGGCTACACCTTC.

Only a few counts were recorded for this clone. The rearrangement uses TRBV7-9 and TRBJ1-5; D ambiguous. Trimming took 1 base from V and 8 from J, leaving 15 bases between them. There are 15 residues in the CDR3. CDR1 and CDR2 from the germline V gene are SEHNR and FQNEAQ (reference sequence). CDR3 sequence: CASSLGAAAEEPQHF. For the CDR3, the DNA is TGTGCCAGCAGCTTAGGGGCAGCAGCAGAGGAGCCCCAGCATTTT.

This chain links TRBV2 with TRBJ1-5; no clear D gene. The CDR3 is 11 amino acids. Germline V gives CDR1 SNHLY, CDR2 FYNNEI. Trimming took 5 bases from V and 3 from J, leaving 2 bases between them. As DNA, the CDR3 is TGTGCCAGCAGTAACAATCAGCCCCAGCATTTT. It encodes CASSNNQPQHF.

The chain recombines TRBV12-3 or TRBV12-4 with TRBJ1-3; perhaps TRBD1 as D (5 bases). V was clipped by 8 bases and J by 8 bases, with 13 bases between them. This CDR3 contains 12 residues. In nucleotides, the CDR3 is TGTGCCAGCGGTCGCCTGGGGGACACCATATATTTT. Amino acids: CASGRLGDTIYF.

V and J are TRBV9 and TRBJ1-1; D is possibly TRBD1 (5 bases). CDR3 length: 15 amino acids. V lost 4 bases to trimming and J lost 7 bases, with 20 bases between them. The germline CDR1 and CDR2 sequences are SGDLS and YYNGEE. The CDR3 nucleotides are TGTGCCAGCAGCCCCCCCCGAAGGACAAAGGTTGAAGCTTTCTTT. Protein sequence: CASSPPRRTKVEAFF. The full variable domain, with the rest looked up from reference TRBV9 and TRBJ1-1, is DSGVTQTPKHLITATGQRVTLRCSPRSGDLSVYWYQQSLDQGLQFLIQYYNGEERAKGNILERFSAQQFPDLHSELNLSSLELGDSALYFCASSPPRRTKVEAFFGQGTRLTVV.

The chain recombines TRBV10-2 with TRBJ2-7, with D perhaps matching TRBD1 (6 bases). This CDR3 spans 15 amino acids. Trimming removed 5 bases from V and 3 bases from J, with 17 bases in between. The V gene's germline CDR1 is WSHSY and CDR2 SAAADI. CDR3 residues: CASSLISGQLYEQYF. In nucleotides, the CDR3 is TGCGCCAGCAGTTTAATATCGGGACAACTCTACGAGCAGTACTTC.

CDR3 sequence: CASNLDRLNEKLFF. The CDR3 DNA is TGTGCCAGCAACCTGGACAGACTTAATGAAAAACTGTTTTTT. The chain employs TRBV6-5 and TRBJ1-4; tentative D call: TRBD1 (6 bases). Trimming removed 7 bases from V and 4 bases from J, with 13 bases in between. This CDR3 contains 14 residues. Germline assignment: CDR1 MNHEY and CDR2 SVGAGI.

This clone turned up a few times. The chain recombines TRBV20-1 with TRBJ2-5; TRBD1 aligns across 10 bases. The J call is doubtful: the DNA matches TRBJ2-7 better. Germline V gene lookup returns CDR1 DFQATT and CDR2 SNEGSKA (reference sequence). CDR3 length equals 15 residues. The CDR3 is CSAGDRRTGGYEQYF. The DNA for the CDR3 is TGCAGTGCTGGTGATAGGAGGACAGGGGGCTACGAGCAGTACTTC.